The 32 T cell receptor beta chains below all came from one sample that was sequenced in a study of blood T cell repertoires in COVID-19. Clones were read by immunoSEQ multiplex PCR, and TCRdb kept only the in-frame ones, dropping some. The sample has hundreds of thousands of clones; approximately 89% are singletons. The sample was PBMCs or T cells enriched from blood (not recorded which). These TCRs come from a woman aged 25 to 39 with acute COVID-19.

This chain uses TRBV2 with TRBJ1-5; weak D call: TRBD1 (6 bases). V was shortened by 6 bases and J by 2 bases, with 14 bases between the two germline ends. Germline CDR1 and CDR2: SNHLY and FYNNEI. The CDR3 is made up of 15 amino acids. The CDR3 region is CASRLGTIGNQPQHF. DNA of the CDR3: TGTGCCAGCAGACTTGGGACAATCGGCAATCAGCCCCAGCATTTT. Complete variable domain (other parts from reference TRBV2 and TRBJ1-5): EPEVTQTPSHQVTQMGQEVILRCVPISNHLYFYWYRQILGQKVEFLVSFYNNEISEKSEIFDDQFSVERPDGSNFTLKIRSTKLEDSAMYFCASRLGTIGNQPQHFGDGTRLSIL.

The chain's CDR3 is CASSPTWTGRAEKLFF. The CDR3 bases are TGCGCCAGCAGCCCTACGTGGACAGGGCGGGCTGAAAAACTGTTTTTT. The chain has TRBV5-1 and TRBJ1-4; 8 bases align to TRBD1. Germline CDR1 is SGHRS and CDR2 is YFSETQ. The CDR3 sequence is 16 residues long. The V and J ends lost 4 bases and 7 bases, in that order; junction bases with no gene match: 12.

This clone appeared a few times. The chain links TRBV7-9 to TRBJ2-7, with TRBD1 as a possible D gene (5 bases). The CDR3 spans 12 residues. Germline lookup yields CDR1 SEHNR and CDR2 FQNEAQ (reference sequence). Trimming removed 9 bases at V and 6 bases at J, with 15 bases between. CDR3 in DNA: TGTGCCAGTACCCTAGGGGCAACCGAGCAGTACTTC. This translates into CASTLGATEQYF.

V is TRBV2 and J is TRBJ1-4, with a possible D match to TRBD1 (6 bases). V gave up 6 bases and J gave up 4 bases, with 12 bases separating them. CDR3 length equals 14 residues. Germline values: CDR1 SNHLY, CDR2 FYNNEI. CDR3 nucleotide sequence: TGTGCCAGCAGGAAACAGGGCGTTAATGAAAAACTGTTTTTT. Encoded protein: CASRKQGVNEKLFF.

The chain carries TRBV19 and TRBJ2-2, with 7 bases matching TRBD1. Losses at the gene ends were 1 base for V and 6 bases for J; bases not matched to a gene: 2. Germline V gives CDR1 LNHDA, CDR2 SQIVND (reference sequence). The CDR3 covers 14 residues. CDR3 sequence: CASSIGGQAGELFF. In nucleotides, the CDR3 is TGTGCCAGTAGTATAGGTGGACAGGCCGGGGAGCTGTTTTTT. The entire variable domain, with the rest obtained from reference TRBV19 and TRBJ2-2, is as follows: DGGITQSPKYLFRKEGQNVTLSCEQNLNHDAMYWYRQDPGQGLRLIYYSQIVNDFQKGDIAEGYSVSREKKESFPLTVTSAQKNPTAFYLCASSIGGQAGELFFGEGSRLTVL.

The gene calls are TRBV4-3 and TRBJ2-2, with TRBD1 matching 11 bases. CDR1 is LGHNA, CDR2 YSLEER, per germline. CDR3 length: 18 residues. The trim removed 1 base at V and 6 bases at J, leaving 10 bases unmatched. The CDR3 coding sequence is TGCGCCAGCAGCCAAGCCCGGTACGGACAGGGGGCCTCCGGGGAGCTGTTTTTT. This gives the protein CASSQARYGQGASGELFF.

The chain combines TRBV20-1 with TRBJ1-5; D is perhaps TRBD1 (5 bases). The CDR3 runs 14 residues. V was clipped by 3 bases and J by 1 base, with 10 bases between them. The germline gives CDR1 DFQATT, CDR2 SNEGSKA (reference sequence). This chain's CDR3 is CSASAQGSNQPQHF. The CDR3 bases are TGCAGTGCTAGTGCCCAGGGAAGCAATCAGCCCCAGCATTTT.

The chain is built from TRBV7-6 and TRBJ2-7; 7 bases agree with TRBD1. The CDR3 runs to 15 residues. Germline V gene sequence: CDR1 SGHVS, CDR2 FNYEAQ. V lost 0 bases to trimming and J lost 6 bases; unmatched junction nucleotides: 8. This CDR3 reads CASSLASGDRVEQYF. In DNA, the CDR3 is TGTGCCAGCAGCTTAGCATCTGGTGACAGGGTCGAGCAGTACTTC.

The V call is TRBV5-4, the J call TRBJ2-2, with D maybe TRBD1 (6 bases). The V end was cut by 4 bases, the J end by 5 bases, with 15 bases between. Germline lookup yields CDR1 SGHNT and CDR2 YYREEE (reference sequence). The CDR3 has 15 residues. The CDR3: CASSPGTHGTGELFF. CDR3 bases: TGTGCCAGCAGCCCCGGGACACACGGAACCGGGGAGCTGTTTTTT.

This clone has a single count. The rearrangement joins TRBV19 to TRBJ1-6; 8 nucleotides align to TRBD1. The CDR3 runs 16 residues. V was clipped by 6 bases and J by 6 bases; unmatched bases: 10. CDR1 is LNHDA, CDR2 SQIVND, per germline (reference sequence). CDR3 sequence (DNA): TGTGCCAGTAGCGTTTCCGGGACAGGTCTTAATTCACCCCTCCACTTT. This sequence encodes CASSVSGTGLNSPLHF.

The chain uses TRBV15 and TRBJ1-4; D is possibly TRBD1 (5 bases). The CDR3 extends over 16 amino acids. The V end was cut by 0 bases, the J end by 7 bases, with 15 bases between. The germline V gene has CDR1 LNHNV and CDR2 YYDKDF (reference sequence). Written as DNA, the CDR3 is TGTGCCACCAGCAGAGATAGAGGGACTGGGAGTGAAAAACTGTTTTTT. It translates to CATSRDRGTGSEKLFF.

A few counts support this clone. This chain joins TRBV25-1 and TRBJ2-3; D ambiguous. There are 14 residues in the CDR3. Trimming removed 5 bases at V and 0 bases at J, with 9 bases between. The V gene's germline CDR1 is MGHDK and CDR2 SYGVNS. CDR3 protein: CASSLGESTDTQYF. CDR3 coding DNA: TGTGCCAGCAGTTTAGGAGAGAGCACAGATACGCAGTATTTT.

The V and J genes are TRBV29-1 and TRBJ2-1, with TRBD2 matching over 8 bases. V gave up 1 base and J gave up 8 bases; unmatched junction bases: 7. Germline CDR1 SQVTM, CDR2 ANQGSEA. This CDR3 is 14 amino acids long. The DNA for the CDR3 is TGCAGCGTTGAAGCGCGGGGGGACCTATATGAGCAGTTCTTC. Residues: CSVEARGDLYEQFF.

The V call is TRBV7-2, the J call TRBJ1-4; D perhaps matches TRBD1 (5 bases). This CDR3 region has 15 residues. Trimming pared 2 bases from V and 0 bases from J, leaving 7 bases between. CDR1 SGHTA and CDR2 FQGNSA come from the germline V gene. This CDR3 is CASSLSRATNEKLFF. The CDR3 DNA is TGTGCCAGCAGCTTAAGCAGGGCAACTAATGAAAAACTGTTTTTT.

The J gene is TRBJ1-4, the V gene TRBV6-2 or TRBV6-3; 8 nucleotides align to TRBD1. The CDR3 has 16 residues. The V gene's germline CDR1 is MNHEY and CDR2 SVGEGT. V lost 0 bases and J lost 8; bases outside the gene matches: 8. The DNA for the CDR3 is TGTGCCAGCAGTTACTCGACGACAGGGGTTGAAGAAAAACTGTTTTTT. This sequence encodes CASSYSTTGVEEKLFF.

This clone was detected ten times or more. V and J are TRBV19 and TRBJ2-5; 7 nucleotides align to TRBD2. V gave up 5 bases and J gave up 5 bases; unmatched junction bases: 8. CDR1 and CDR2 (germline): LNHDA, SQIVND (reference sequence). This CDR3 has 14 residues. CDR3 bases: TGTGCCAGTAGTGGGGGGAGGGACTTGGAGACCCAGTACTTC. Its translation is CASSGGRDLETQYF.

The chain carries TRBV7-2 and TRBJ2-1; 9 bases agree with TRBD2. Germline V gives CDR1 SGHTA, CDR2 FQGNSA. J gave up 8 bases and V 4 bases, and 15 bases lay outside the gene matches. The CDR3 extends over 17 amino acids. The CDR3 bases are TGTGCCAGCAGCTCCACACCTCTAGCGGGGCTTAATTATGAGCAGTTCTTC. Translated, it gives CASSSTPLAGLNYEQFF.

The chain combines TRBV5-1 with TRBJ2-1; D gene ambiguous. The V end lost 4 bases, the J end lost 6 bases, and 14 bases lay between the germline ends. The CDR3 length is 14 residues. Germline V gene sequence: CDR1 SGHRS, CDR2 YFSETQ. The CDR3 loop reads CASSAPRGANEQFF. CDR3 coding DNA: TGCGCCAGCAGCGCACCAAGAGGCGCCAATGAGCAGTTCTTC.

The chain employs TRBV18 and TRBJ2-3, with D perhaps matching TRBD2 (5 bases). V gave up 3 bases and J gave up 5 bases, with 12 bases separating them. This CDR3 has 14 residues. From germline, CDR1 is KGHSH and CDR2 LQKENI. CDR3 sequence reads: CASSPIRGEDTQYF. The DNA for the CDR3 is TGTGCCAGCTCACCCATCCGGGGAGAAGATACGCAGTATTTT.

The genes are TRBV19 and TRBJ2-1, with 13 bases matching TRBD2. The CDR3 loop spans 16 amino acids. CDR1 is LNHDA and CDR2 is SQIVND in the germline V gene (reference sequence). The V and J ends lost 4 bases and 5 bases, in that order; junction bases with no gene match: 5. CDR3 sequence: CASSRRLAGGDNEQFF. The CDR3, as DNA: TGTGCCAGTAGTAGACGACTAGCGGGGGGCGACAATGAGCAGTTCTTC.

The chain links TRBV18 to TRBJ1-3; D remains ambiguous. Germline V gives CDR1 KGHSH, CDR2 LQKENI. The CDR3 runs to 16 residues. Deletions cut 2 bases from V and 0 bases from J, with 11 bases between. This chain's CDR3 is CASSPTDSSSGNTIYF. The CDR3 DNA reads TGTGCCAGCTCACCAACGGACTCTAGCTCTGGAAACACCATATATTTT.

The CDR3 is CSVAQQGDQETQYF. Here the CDR3 DNA reads TGCAGCGTTGCTCAACAGGGTGACCAAGAGACCCAGTACTTC. J is TRBJ2-5 and V is TRBV29-1, with a tentative D call TRBD1 (6 bases). Germline V gene sequence: CDR1 SQVTM, CDR2 ANQGSEA. Trimming shortened V by 4 bases and J by 0 bases, and 12 bases separated the two germline ends. The length of the CDR3 is 14 residues.

The chain has TRBV9 and TRBJ2-3; 9 positions match TRBD2. The length of the CDR3 is 16 residues. The germline V gene encodes CDR1 SGDLS and CDR2 YYNGEE. After removal of 0 bases from V and 4 bases from J, the junction contained 6 bases not matched to a gene. The chain's CDR3 is CASSVVAGGLSDTQYF. The DNA for the CDR3 is TGTGCCAGCAGCGTAGTGGCGGGGGGGCTCTCAGATACGCAGTATTTT.

The gene calls are TRBV11-2 and TRBJ2-6, with 11 bases that match TRBD2. After removal of 0 bases from V and 0 bases from J, the junction contained 7 bases not matched to a gene. This CDR3 has 20 residues. Germline lookup yields CDR1 SGHAT and CDR2 FQNNGV. CDR3 loop: CASSLDIWLAGGSGANVLTF. The CDR3 bases are TGTGCCAGCAGCTTAGATATCTGGCTAGCGGGGGGCTCTGGGGCCAACGTCCTGACTTTC.

This chain joins TRBV19 and TRBJ2-7; a possible D gene is TRBD1 (8 bases). Trimming cost V 3 bases and J 4 bases, with 16 bases left between them. CDR1 is LNHDA and CDR2 is SQIVND in the germline V gene (reference sequence). The CDR3 totals 15 residues. The CDR3 loop is CASSIGTGGEYEQYF. The CDR3 region has the DNA TGTGCCAGTAGTATCGGTACAGGGGGGGAGTACGAGCAGTACTTC.

The V call is TRBV9, the J call TRBJ1-5; D gene ambiguous. The CDR3 runs 14 residues. The germline V gene has CDR1 SGDLS and CDR2 YYNGEE. Trimming cost V 6 bases and J 3 bases, with 13 bases left between them. This CDR3 reads CASNEAGYNQPQHF. CDR3 DNA: TGTGCCAGCAACGAGGCGGGCTACAATCAGCCCCAGCATTTT.

The rearrangement links TRBV7-8 to TRBJ2-3; D uncertain. Trimming pared 5 bases from V and 4 bases from J, leaving 7 bases between. Germline CDR1 is SGHVS and CDR2 is FQNEAQ. There are 12 residues in the CDR3. The CDR3 protein is CASSLVSDTQYF. CDR3 nucleotide sequence: TGTGCCAGCAGCCTCGTTTCAGATACGCAGTATTTT.

The CDR3 sequence is CASSSPAQSGGLSYEQYF. The CDR3 nucleotides read TGTGCCAGCAGCTCACCGGCCCAGTCAGGGGGTCTATCCTACGAGCAGTACTTC. The chain is built from TRBV7-9 and TRBJ2-7; the match to TRBD1 covers 7 bases. Germline V lookup: CDR1 SEHNR, CDR2 FQNEAQ (reference sequence). The CDR3 spans 18 residues. The ends lost 4 bases at V and 1 base at J; junction bases unmatched: 16.

The chain carries TRBV6-6 and TRBJ2-3; the match to TRBD2 covers 12 bases. The CDR3 extends over 17 amino acids. In germline, CDR1 is MNHNY, CDR2 SVGAGI (reference sequence). The trim removed 5 bases at V and 0 bases at J, leaving 6 bases unmatched. The CDR3: CASSHQLAGGSTDTQYF. CDR3 sequence (DNA): TGTGCCAGCAGTCATCAACTAGCGGGGGGAAGCACAGATACGCAGTATTTT.

V usage is TRBV7-9 and J usage is TRBJ1-2; no definite D call. CDR1 is SEHNR, CDR2 FQNEAQ, per germline (reference sequence). Trimming cost V 2 bases and J 1 base, with 8 bases left between them. The CDR3 contains 14 residues. The CDR3 region has the DNA TGTGCCAGCAGCTTACCTTCTCTTAACTATGGCTACACCTTC. It codes for CASSLPSLNYGYTF.

V is TRBV10-1 and J is TRBJ2-5; tentative D call: TRBD2 (6 bases). From germline, CDR1 is WNHNN and CDR2 SYGVQD (reference sequence). Trimming left V 0 bases short and J 2 bases short, with 22 bases between. CDR3 length: 19 residues. CDR3 DNA: TGCGCCAGCAGTGAGTCGATAGTTCGGCCTAGCGCGCCACAAGAGACCCAGTACTTC. Translation: CASSESIVRPSAPQETQYF.

V is TRBV19 and J is TRBJ1-4; weak D call: TRBD1 (6 bases). The germline CDR1 and CDR2 sequences are LNHDA and SQIVND (reference sequence). CDR3 length: 14 amino acids. The V end was cut by 3 bases, the J end by 8 bases, with 13 bases between. The CDR3 region has the DNA TGTGCCAGTAGTATTAGGGGGTCGGACGAAAAACTGTTTTTT. It is translated as CASSIRGSDEKLFF.